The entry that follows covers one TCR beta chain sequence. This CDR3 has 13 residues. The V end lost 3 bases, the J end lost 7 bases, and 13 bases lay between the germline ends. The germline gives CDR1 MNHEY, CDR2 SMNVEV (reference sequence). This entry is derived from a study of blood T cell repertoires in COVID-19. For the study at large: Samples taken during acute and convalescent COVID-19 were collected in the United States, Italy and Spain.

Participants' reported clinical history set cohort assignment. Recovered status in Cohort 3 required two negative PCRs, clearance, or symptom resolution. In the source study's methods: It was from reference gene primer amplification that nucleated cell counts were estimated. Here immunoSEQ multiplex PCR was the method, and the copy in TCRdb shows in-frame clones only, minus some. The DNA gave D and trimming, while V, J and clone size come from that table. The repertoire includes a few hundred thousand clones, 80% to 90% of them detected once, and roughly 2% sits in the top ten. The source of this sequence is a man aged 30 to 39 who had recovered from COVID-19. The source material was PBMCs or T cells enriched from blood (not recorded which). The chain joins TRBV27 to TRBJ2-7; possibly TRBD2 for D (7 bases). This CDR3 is CASSLLGGAEQYF. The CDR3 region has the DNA TGTGCCAGCAGTTTGTTAGGGGGGGCGGAGCAGTACTTC.